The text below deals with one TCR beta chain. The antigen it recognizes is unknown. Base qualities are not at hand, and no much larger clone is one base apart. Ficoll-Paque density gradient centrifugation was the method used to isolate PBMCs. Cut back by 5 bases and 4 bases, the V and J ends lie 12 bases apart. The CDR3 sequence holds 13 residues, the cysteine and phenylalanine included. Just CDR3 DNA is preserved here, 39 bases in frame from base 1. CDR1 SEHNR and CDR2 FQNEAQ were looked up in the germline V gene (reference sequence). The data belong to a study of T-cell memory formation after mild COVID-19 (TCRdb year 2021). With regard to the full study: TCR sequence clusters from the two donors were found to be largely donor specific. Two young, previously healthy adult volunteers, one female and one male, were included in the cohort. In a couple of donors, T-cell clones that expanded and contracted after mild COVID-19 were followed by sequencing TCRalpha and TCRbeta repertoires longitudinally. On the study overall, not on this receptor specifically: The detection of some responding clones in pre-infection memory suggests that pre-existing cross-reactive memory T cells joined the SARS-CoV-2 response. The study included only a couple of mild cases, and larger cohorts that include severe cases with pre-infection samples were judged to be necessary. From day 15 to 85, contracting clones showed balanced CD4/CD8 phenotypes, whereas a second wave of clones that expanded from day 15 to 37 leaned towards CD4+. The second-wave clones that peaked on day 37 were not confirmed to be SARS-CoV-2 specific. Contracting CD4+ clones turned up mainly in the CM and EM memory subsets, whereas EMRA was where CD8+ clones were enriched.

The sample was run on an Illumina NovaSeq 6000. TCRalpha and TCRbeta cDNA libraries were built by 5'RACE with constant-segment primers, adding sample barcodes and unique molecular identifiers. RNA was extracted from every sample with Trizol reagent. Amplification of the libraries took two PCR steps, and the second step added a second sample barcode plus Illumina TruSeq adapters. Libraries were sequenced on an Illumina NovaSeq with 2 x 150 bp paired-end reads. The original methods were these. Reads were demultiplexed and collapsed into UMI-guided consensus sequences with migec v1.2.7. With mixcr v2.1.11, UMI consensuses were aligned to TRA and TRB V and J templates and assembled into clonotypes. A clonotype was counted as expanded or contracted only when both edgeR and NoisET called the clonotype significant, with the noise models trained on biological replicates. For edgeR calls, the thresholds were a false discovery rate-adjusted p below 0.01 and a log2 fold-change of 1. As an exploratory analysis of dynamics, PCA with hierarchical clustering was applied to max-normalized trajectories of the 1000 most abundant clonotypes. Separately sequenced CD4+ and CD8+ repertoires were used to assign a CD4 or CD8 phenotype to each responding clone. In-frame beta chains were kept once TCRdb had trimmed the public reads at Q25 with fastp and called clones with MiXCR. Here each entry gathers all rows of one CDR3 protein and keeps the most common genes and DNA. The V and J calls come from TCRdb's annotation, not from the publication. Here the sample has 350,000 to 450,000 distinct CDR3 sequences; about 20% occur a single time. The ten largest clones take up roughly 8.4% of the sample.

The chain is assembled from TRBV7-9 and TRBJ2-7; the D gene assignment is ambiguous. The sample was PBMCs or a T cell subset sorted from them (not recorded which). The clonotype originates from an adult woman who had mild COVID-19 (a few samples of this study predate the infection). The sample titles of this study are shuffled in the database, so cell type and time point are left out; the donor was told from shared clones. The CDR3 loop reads CASSRNGLYEQYF. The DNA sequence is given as TGTGCCAGCAGCAGAAACGGATTATACGAGCAGTACTTC.